One and the same sample provided the 26 T cell receptor beta chains below, sequenced in a study of T cell repertoires in cytomegalovirus infection. TCRdb re-called the reads through MiXCR, storing one row per CDR3 protein. The table records about 130,000 distinct CDR3 sequences, approximately 9.2% of them present only once. Sequenced material: PBMCs. The receptor source for this set is a human donor in good health (CMV status not recorded). Some clones in this sample may be carry-over from other donors' samples.

This chain uses TRBV28 with TRBJ2-2; no clear D gene. The CDR3 loop spans 13 amino acids. V was trimmed by 9 bases and J by 4 bases, leaving 12 bases between them. Germline CDR1 reads MDHEN; CDR2 reads SYDVKM. This CDR3 reads CASALLGTGELFF. The CDR3 DNA is TGTGCCAGTGCCCTTTTGGGCACCGGGGAGCTGTTTTTT.

This clonotype was seen repeatedly, ten times or more. The genes are TRBV7-8 and TRBJ2-7; 13 bases line up with TRBD2. The length of the CDR3 is 15 residues. V dropped 3 bases and J dropped 5; count of bases not matched to a gene: 4. Looked up from germline, CDR1 is SGHVS and CDR2 is FQNEAQ. CDR3 bases: TGTGCCAGCAGCTTTCGGACTAGCGGGGGAAACGAGCAGTACTTC. Its translation: CASSFRTSGGNEQYF.

Note on this clonotype: The junction departs from the called germline gene at one end, perhaps through a read error. V and J are TRBV6-6 and TRBJ1-1; D unclear. There are 14 residues in the CDR3. The V gene's germline CDR1 is MNHNY and CDR2 SVGAGI (reference sequence). The CDR3 region has the DNA TGTGCCAGAAGCCCCGGCCGGACGAACACTGAAGCTTTCTTC. Translating gives CARSPGRTNTEAFF.

This clonotype was found a few times. This sequence joins TRBV29-1 and TRBJ2-4, with D possibly matching TRBD1 (6 bases). Germline CDR1 and CDR2: SQVTM and ANQGSEA. The CDR3 contains 17 residues. Trimming removed 2 bases at V and 0 bases at J, with 17 bases between. This chain's CDR3 is CSVEREGVGVAKNIQYF. CDR3 coding DNA: TGCAGCGTTGAACGAGAGGGGGTGGGGGTAGCCAAAAACATTCAGTACTTC.

The table lists this clonotype with many counts. The chain carries TRBV28 and TRBJ1-1; D is uncertain. From germline, CDR1 is MDHEN and CDR2 SYDVKM. The V end lost 7 bases, the J end lost 5 bases, and 11 bases lay between the germline ends. This CDR3 region has 12 residues. This chain's CDR3 is CASTAGDTEAFF. The CDR3 bases are TGTGCCAGCACCGCCGGGGATACTGAAGCTTTCTTT.

This clonotype was detected ten times or more. This chain connects TRBV20-1 to TRBJ2-1, with D tentatively TRBD1 (6 bases). Germline CDR1 is DFQATT and CDR2 is SNEGSKA (reference sequence). V was shortened by 5 bases and J by 6 bases, with 20 bases between the two germline ends. This CDR3 region has 15 residues. The CDR3 DNA is TGCAGTGCTCCTTCTGGACAGTCAATGGGCAATGAGCAGTTCTTC. The encoded protein is CSAPSGQSMGNEQFF.

This clonotype has ten or more counts. This chain uses TRBV19 with TRBJ2-4; 8 bases are shared with TRBD2. Losses at the gene ends were 6 bases for V and 0 bases for J; bases not matched to a gene: 7. The CDR3 loop spans 16 amino acids. Germline values: CDR1 LNHDA, CDR2 SQIVND (reference sequence). The CDR3 nucleotides read TGTGCCAGTAGCCTCACTAGCGGACTAGCCAAAAACATTCAGTACTTC. Its protein is CASSLTSGLAKNIQYF.

This clonotype appeared many times. The chain combines TRBV5-1 with TRBJ2-7; 8 bases fit TRBD2. V was clipped by 7 bases and J by 7 bases; unmatched bases: 13. This CDR3 spans 14 amino acids. Per the germline V gene, CDR1 is SGHRS and CDR2 is YFSETQ. In DNA form, the CDR3 reads TGCGCCAGCGCGCCGGGACTAGTGCCTGGAGAGCAGTACTTC. This sequence encodes CASAPGLVPGEQYF.

In its sample, this clonotype was seen many times. The chain links TRBV25-1 to TRBJ1-1, with unresolved D. V lost 2 bases and J lost 1, with 5 bases in between. The V gene's germline CDR1 is MGHDK and CDR2 SYGVNS. The CDR3 is made up of 13 amino acids. The CDR3 bases are TGTGCCAGCAGTGAACTGCGGAACACTGAAGCTTTCTTT. This gives the protein CASSELRNTEAFF.

This chain connects TRBV20-1 to TRBJ2-7, with D perhaps TRBD2 (7 bases). Per the germline V gene, CDR1 is DFQATT and CDR2 is SNEGSKA (reference sequence). CDR3 length: 15 residues. V was trimmed by 0 bases and J by 3 bases, leaving 15 bases between them. Here the CDR3 reads CSAREDGGGSYEQYF. CDR3 in DNA: TGCAGTGCTAGAGAGGATGGCGGGGGCAGCTACGAGCAGTACTTC.

This clonotype was found many times. The chain combines TRBV2 with TRBJ2-1; tentative D call: TRBD1 (5 bases). CDR1 is SNHLY, CDR2 FYNNEI, per germline. The CDR3 spans 14 residues. Trimming took 0 bases from V and 4 from J, leaving 7 bases between them. The CDR3 here is CASSEAQGYNEQFF. Here the CDR3 DNA reads TGTGCCAGCAGTGAAGCGCAGGGTTACAATGAGCAGTTCTTC.

This clonotype was observed many times. The rearrangement uses TRBV5-1 and TRBJ2-5, with TRBD1 as a possible D gene (6 bases). This CDR3 region has 13 residues. Germline lookup yields CDR1 SGHRS and CDR2 YFSETQ. The germline V and J ends were trimmed by 3 bases and 4 bases, with 10 bases remaining between them. Here the CDR3 reads CASSSQGRETQYF. The CDR3 nucleotides read TGCGCCAGCAGCTCCCAGGGGAGAGAGACCCAGTACTTC. The whole variable domain, filled in from reference TRBV5-1 and TRBJ2-5, reads KAGVTQTPRYLIKTRGQQVTLSCSPISGHRSVSWYQQTPGQGLQFLFEYFSETQRNKGNFPGRFSGRQFSNSRSEMNVSTLELGDSALYLCASSSQGRETQYFGPGTRLLVL.

The gene calls are TRBV5-1 and TRBJ2-1; the D gene is possibly TRBD2 (6 bases). In germline, CDR1 is SGHRS, CDR2 YFSETQ. The CDR3 runs to 16 residues. V was shortened by 2 bases and J by 0 bases, with 12 bases between the two germline ends. The chain's CDR3 is CASSLYSGSSYNEQFF. The CDR3 DNA sequence: TGCGCCAGCAGCTTATATAGCGGTAGCTCCTACAATGAGCAGTTCTTC.

This clonotype was counted between two and nine times. As DNA, the CDR3 is TGCAGTGCTAGACTGGGGCTTAACACAGATACGCAGTATTTT. It encodes CSARLGLNTDTQYF. The genes are TRBV20-1 and TRBJ2-3; the D gene is possibly TRBD1 (5 bases). Germline V gene sequence: CDR1 DFQATT, CDR2 SNEGSKA (reference sequence). CDR3 size: 14 residues. V lost 2 bases, J lost 2 bases, and 11 bases lay in between.

This clonotype was counted many times. The chain uses TRBV10-3 and TRBJ2-2; TRBD2 matches at 11 bases. The V and J ends lost 8 bases and 0 bases, in that order; junction bases with no gene match: 5. The CDR3 is 16 residues long. Germline values: CDR1 ENHRY, CDR2 SYGVKD. The CDR3 protein is CAIFPSGGTNTGELFF. DNA of the CDR3: TGTGCCATCTTCCCTAGCGGGGGGACGAACACCGGGGAGCTGTTTTTT.

This clonotype was recorded many times. V gene TRBV28 combines with J gene TRBJ1-1; 7 positions match TRBD1. Looked up from germline, CDR1 is MDHEN and CDR2 is SYDVKM. This CDR3 is built from 13 residues. V lost 5 bases to trimming and J lost 4 bases; unmatched junction nucleotides: 4. CDR3: CASSLRDSTEAFF. The CDR3 DNA reads as TGTGCCAGCAGTCTCCGGGACAGCACTGAAGCTTTCTTT.

This clonotype occurred many times. The V gene is TRBV7-2, the J gene TRBJ1-5; D call uncertain. Germline CDR1 reads SGHTA; CDR2 reads FQGNSA. Trimming removed 2 bases from V and 0 bases from J, with 8 bases in between. The CDR3 consists of 15 residues. The CDR3 spells CASSLNQNSNQPQHF. CDR3 DNA sequence: TGTGCCAGCAGCTTAAACCAGAATAGCAATCAGCCCCAGCATTTT. Combining the CDR3 with reference TRBV7-2 and TRBJ1-5 gives the whole variable domain GAGVSQSPSNKVTEKGKDVELRCDPISGHTALYWYRQSLGQGLEFLIYFQGNSAPDKSGLPSDRFSAERTGGSVSTLTIQRTQQEDSAVYLCASSLNQNSNQPQHFGDGTRLSIL.

This clonotype appeared many times. V gene TRBV3-1 combines with J gene TRBJ1-2, with D unresolved. Deletions cut 0 bases from V and 4 bases from J, with 12 bases between. Germline CDR1 and CDR2: LGHDT and YNNKEL (reference sequence). This CDR3 spans 15 amino acids. DNA of the CDR3: TGTGCCAGCAGCCAAGAATACAGTCCCCGCTATGGCTACACCTTC. It translates to CASSQEYSPRYGYTF.

The chain recombines TRBV28 with TRBJ1-5; no reliable D call. CDR3 length equals 13 residues. The V and J ends lost 7 bases and 2 bases respectively, with 9 bases between them. CDR1 is MDHEN, CDR2 SYDVKM, per germline. CDR3 sequence reads: CASTPVGNQPQHF. DNA for the CDR3: TGTGCCAGCACCCCGGTTGGCAATCAGCCCCAGCATTTT.

The chain combines TRBV13 with TRBJ1-1; tentatively, D is TRBD1 (5 bases). The germline V and J ends were trimmed by 5 bases and 8 bases, with 15 bases remaining between them. This CDR3 is 13 amino acids long. Germline V gene sequence: CDR1 PRHDT, CDR2 FYEKMQ (reference sequence). The CDR3 coding sequence is TGTGCCAGCAGCCCCCGCGACAGTCTGGAAGCTTTCTTT. It is translated as CASSPRDSLEAFF.

This clonotype was detected many times. Just one base apart from a much larger clone, this may be a read error. The rearrangement uses TRBV6-2 or TRBV6-3 and TRBJ1-1; 7 bases agree with TRBD1. After removal of 6 bases from V and 7 bases from J, the junction contained 2 bases not matched to a gene. In germline, CDR1 is MNHEY, CDR2 SVGEGT. The CDR3 consists of 11 residues. The CDR3 region is CASSRDSEAFF. The CDR3 region has the DNA TGTGCCAGCAGCCGGGACAGTGAAGCTTTCTTT.

The sample holds a few counts of this clonotype. The chain couples TRBV10-3 to TRBJ2-3, with 8 bases aligning to TRBD2. CDR1 is ENHRY, CDR2 SYGVKD, per germline. This CDR3 contains 15 residues. V was pared by 3 bases and J by 4 bases, with 6 bases of the junction left unmatched. This chain's CDR3 is CAISDSGGAADTQYF. The CDR3 DNA reads TGTGCCATCAGTGACTCGGGGGGGGCGGCAGATACGCAGTATTTT.

This clonotype has ten or more counts. The rearrangement links TRBV19 to TRBJ1-5, with TRBD1 identical over 9 bases. This CDR3 comprises 16 residues. V shed 7 bases and J 6 bases; nucleotides not matched to a gene: 13. CDR1 and CDR2 from the germline V gene are LNHDA and SQIVND (reference sequence). The CDR3 protein is CASTPGQGLFGQPQHF. As DNA, the CDR3 is TGTGCCAGTACCCCCGGACAGGGGCTCTTCGGTCAGCCCCAGCATTTT. The whole variable domain, filled in from reference TRBV19 and TRBJ1-5, reads DGGITQSPKYLFRKEGQNVTLSCEQNLNHDAMYWYRQDPGQGLRLIYYSQIVNDFQKGDIAEGYSVSREKKESFPLTVTSAQKNPTAFYLCASTPGQGLFGQPQHFGDGTRLSIL.

This clonotype was picked up many times. The V call is TRBV15, the J call TRBJ2-1; D not certain. The CDR3 has 16 residues. Germline V gene lookup returns CDR1 LNHNV and CDR2 YYDKDF (reference sequence). V gave up 5 bases and J gave up 5 bases, with 19 bases separating them. In nucleotides, the CDR3 is TGTGCCACCAGCCTCCACCGGACCGCAAGGAACAATGAGCAGTTCTTC. This gives the protein CATSLHRTARNNEQFF.

The chain links TRBV30 to TRBJ1-5, with a tentative D call TRBD1 (6 bases). CDR3 length: 13 residues. Germline V CDR1 and CDR2: GTSNPN, SVGIG (reference sequence). The V gene lost 3 bases and the J gene lost 4 bases, with 10 bases spanning the gap. The CDR3 here is CAWRTDSNQPQHF. The DNA for the CDR3 is TGTGCCTGGAGGACGGACAGTAATCAGCCCCAGCATTTT.

This chain joins TRBV29-1 and TRBJ1-6; D remains unclear. Between the trimmed V and J ends, which lost 4 bases and 7 bases, there was a span of 8 bases. Germline CDR1 is SQVTM and CDR2 is ANQGSEA. The CDR3 totals 12 residues. The DNA of the CDR3 is TGCAGCGTTGGGCAGCCGAATTCACCCCTCCACTTT. Amino acids: CSVGQPNSPLHF.